The 19 T cell receptor beta chains below were found in one sample sequenced in a study of blood T cell repertoires in COVID-19. Some clones are missing from TCRdb's copy, which holds only in-frame ones; the method was immunoSEQ multiplex PCR. The sample records 170,000 or so clones, 85% to 90% being singletons. Sequenced: peripheral blood. All receptors come from a man aged 35-49 years with active or convalescent COVID-19.

CDR3 nucleotide sequence: TGCGCCAGCAGCCAGAGGGGGACGGGGTATAATTCACCCCTCCACTTT. It specifies CASSQRGTGYNSPLHF. The chain has TRBV4-3 and TRBJ1-6; D might be TRBD1 (6 bases). CDR1 is LGHNA and CDR2 is YSLEER in the germline V gene. Trimming shortened V by 3 bases and J by 4 bases, and 13 bases separated the two germline ends. This CDR3 has 16 amino acids.

The V and J genes are TRBV2 and TRBJ2-7; 8 bases agree with TRBD1. Germline lookup yields CDR1 SNHLY and CDR2 FYNNEI. V was pared by 3 bases and J by 9 bases, with 4 bases of the junction left unmatched. The CDR3 has 12 residues. CDR3 sequence: CASSEDRAAQYF. In DNA, the CDR3 is TGTGCCAGCAGTGAGGACAGGGCTGCGCAGTACTTC.

This clone was counted a single time. The chain employs TRBV13 and TRBJ2-7; the D is unclear. Germline V lookup: CDR1 PRHDT, CDR2 FYEKMQ (reference sequence). This CDR3 is built from 14 residues. V was shortened by 0 bases and J by 0 bases, with 6 bases between the two germline ends. The CDR3 here is CASSLGTNSYEQYF. The DNA for the CDR3 is TGTGCCAGCAGCTTAGGGACAAACTCCTACGAGCAGTACTTC. The complete variable domain, with remaining parts taken from reference TRBV13 and TRBJ2-7, reads AAGVIQSPRHLIKEKRETATLKCYPIPRHDTVYWYQQGPGQDPQFLISFYEKMQSDKGSIPDRFSAQQFSDYHSELNMSSLELGDSALYFCASSLGTNSYEQYFGPGTRLTVT.

The V and J genes are TRBV5-8 and TRBJ1-2, with 11 positions matching TRBD1. The CDR3 is 16 residues long. V was pared by 4 bases and J by 6 bases, with 11 bases of the junction left unmatched. In germline, CDR1 is SGHTS, CDR2 YDEGEE. The CDR3 coding sequence is TGTGCCAGCAGCAAAGACCCGGGACAGGGGGTAGATGGCTACACCTTC. Translation: CASSKDPGQGVDGYTF.

This chain joins TRBV24-1 and TRBJ1-1; the match to TRBD1 covers 10 bases. The V gene's germline CDR1 is KGHDR and CDR2 SFDVKD. Trimming took 5 bases from V and 4 from J; bases not matched to a gene: 9. The CDR3 sequence is 16 residues long. The CDR3 here is CATSAQPGQGSTEAFF. The CDR3 region has the DNA TGTGCCACCAGTGCCCAACCGGGACAGGGGAGCACTGAAGCTTTCTTT.

This clone appeared a few times. V gene TRBV5-1 combines with J gene TRBJ2-3; D possibly corresponds to TRBD2 (6 bases). Per germline, CDR1 SGHRS and CDR2 YFSETQ. Trimming took 2 bases from V and 1 from J, leaving 14 bases between them. The CDR3 is 16 residues long. The CDR3: CASSLTGLPGTDTQYF. CDR3 DNA: TGCGCCAGCAGCTTAACGGGACTCCCGGGCACAGATACGCAGTATTTT. Using reference TRBV5-1 and TRBJ2-3 for the parts outside the CDR3, the full variable domain is KAGVTQTPRYLIKTRGQQVTLSCSPISGHRSVSWYQQTPGQGLQFLFEYFSETQRNKGNFPGRFSGRQFSNSRSEMNVSTLELGDSALYLCASSLTGLPGTDTQYFGPGTRLTVL.

CDR3: CASSFGGTGYEAFF. DNA for the CDR3: TGTGCCAGCAGCTTCGGTGGGACAGGTTATGAAGCTTTCTTT. The J gene is TRBJ1-1, the V gene TRBV13, with 8 positions matching TRBD1. The CDR3 contains 14 residues. Germline V lookup: CDR1 PRHDT, CDR2 FYEKMQ (reference sequence). J gave up 7 bases and V 3 bases, and 7 bases lay outside the gene matches.

The chain combines TRBV12-3 or TRBV12-4 with TRBJ2-3, with unresolved D. CDR3 length equals 13 residues. V lost 3 bases and J 5 bases, leaving 9 bases between the germline ends. CDR3 coding DNA: TGTGCCAGCAGTTTTGGAGAGCGAGATACGCAGTATTTT. Translated, it gives CASSFGERDTQYF.

A single count supports this clone. The chain has TRBV11-2 and TRBJ2-7; 11 nucleotides line up with TRBD2. The V gene's germline CDR1 is SGHAT and CDR2 FQNNGV. The CDR3 sequence is 17 residues long. The ends lost 0 bases at V and 3 bases at J; junction bases unmatched: 7. The CDR3 spells CASSLDLLAGADYEQYF. In DNA, the CDR3 is TGTGCCAGCAGCTTAGACCTACTAGCGGGGGCCGACTACGAGCAGTACTTC.

This chain connects TRBV11-3 to TRBJ2-5; 14 bases match TRBD2. CDR1 is SGHNT and CDR2 is YENEEA in the germline V gene. V lost 5 bases, J lost 4 bases, and 12 bases stayed unmatched. The CDR3 is 18 amino acids. CDR3 bases: TGTGCCAGCAGCGGCGGGACTAGCGGGGGCTCAAGGGTAGAGACCCAGTACTTC. It encodes CASSGGTSGGSRVETQYF.

The chain has TRBV11-3 and TRBJ1-2; the D is unclear. V lost 3 bases to trimming and J lost 8 bases, with 13 bases between them. The CDR3 is 13 residues long. CDR1 is SGHNT and CDR2 is YENEEA in the germline V gene. CDR3 sequence (DNA): TGTGCCAGCAGCTTGGGAGGTTCGGGCGGCTACACCTTC. Translation gives CASSLGGSGGYTF.

This clone was counted only a few times. Distinct nucleotide sequences in the sample also encode this CDR3. The genes are TRBV14 and TRBJ1-1; no clear D. There are 14 residues in the CDR3. CDR1 is SGHDN and CDR2 is FVKESK in the germline V gene. The V end was cut by 1 base, the J end by 5 bases, with 11 bases between. The CDR3 bases are TGTGCCAGCAGCCAAGCGGGGTCCAGGACTGAAGCTTTCTTT. As protein: CASSQAGSRTEAFF.

The J gene is TRBJ1-5, the V gene TRBV11-2; a possible D gene is TRBD1 (6 bases). CDR1 is SGHAT, CDR2 FQNNGV, per germline. The CDR3 consists of 14 residues. V was pared by 5 bases and J by 4 bases, with 12 bases between. The CDR3 sequence: CASSEGTLNQPQHF. DNA for the CDR3: TGTGCCAGCAGCGAAGGGACACTTAATCAGCCCCAGCATTTT.

J is TRBJ2-5 and V is TRBV3-1 (or the pseudogene TRBV3-2), with 9 bases that match TRBD2. Germline loops: CDR1 LGHDT, CDR2 YNNKEL (reference sequence). V lost 6 bases to trimming and J lost 5 bases; unmatched junction nucleotides: 4. This CDR3 region has 13 residues. In nucleotides, the CDR3 is TGTGCCAGCAGGCGGGGGGGTCGGGAGACCCAGTACTTC. Translating it yields CASRRGGRETQYF.

The chain recombines TRBV21-1 with TRBJ1-4; TRBD1 reflects the table's D call only, with no check against the DNA. TRBV21-1 is a pseudogene. This CDR3 is 18 amino acids long. In DNA, the CDR3 is TGTGCCAGCAGCAAAGCGTGGCAGGCAAGCTCAACTAATGAAAAACTGTTTTTT. This encodes CASSKAWQASSTNEKLFF.

The chain uses TRBV4-1 and TRBJ1-5, with D tentatively TRBD1 (6 bases). Germline V gene sequence: CDR1 MGHRA, CDR2 YSYEKL. With 1 base removed from V and 6 bases from J, the gap between germline ends came to 22 bases. The CDR3 loop spans 18 amino acids. This chain's CDR3 is CASSQAPAERGEGQPQHF. DNA for the CDR3: TGCGCCAGCAGCCAAGCCCCAGCGGAAAGGGGGGAGGGTCAGCCCCAGCATTTT.

This chain uses TRBV6-2 or TRBV6-3 with TRBJ2-5; 10 bases match TRBD2. The CDR3 length is 16 residues. Trimming took 0 bases from V and 5 from J; bases not matched to a gene: 6. The V gene's germline CDR1 is MNHEY and CDR2 SVGEGT. CDR3 coding DNA: TGTGCCAGCAGTTACTCAACGACTAGCGGGTGGGAGACCCAGTACTTC. As protein: CASSYSTTSGWETQYF.

This chain connects TRBV9 to TRBJ2-1; 9 nucleotides agree with TRBD2. Germline loops: CDR1 SGDLS, CDR2 YYNGEE. The junction had 5 bases not matched to a gene; V was cut back by 0 bases and J by 4 bases. This CDR3 has 16 amino acids. This CDR3 is CASSVDPSGAYNEQFF. For the CDR3, the DNA is TGTGCCAGCAGCGTAGACCCTAGCGGGGCTTACAATGAGCAGTTCTTC.

The chain uses TRBV28 and TRBJ1-2; D gene unclear. V was pared by 1 base and J by 6 bases, with 6 bases between. Germline loops: CDR1 MDHEN, CDR2 SYDVKM. The CDR3 has 12 amino acids. This CDR3 reads CASSLSFHGYTF. CDR3 nucleotides: TGTGCCAGCAGTTTATCCTTCCATGGCTACACCTTC.